Below are 30 T cell receptor beta chains sequenced from a single sample in a study of cytomegalovirus exposure and HLA in healthy donors. The PCR made use of 60 Vbeta and 13 Jbeta primers. Sequenced by immunoSEQ multiplex PCR; TCRdb stores in-frame clones only, minus some. The repertoire holds around 90,000 clones, with just over 75% as singletons. Sequencing was carried out using PBMCs. The receptors here all came from a man in his thirties or forties in good health and CMV-seronegative.

The chain employs TRBV7-2 and TRBJ1-2; 9 nucleotides line up with TRBD1. Germline CDR1 and CDR2: SGHTA and FQGNSA. This CDR3 spans 14 amino acids. Germline trimming cut 2 bases from V and 8 bases from J; bases unmatched to any gene: 6. CDR3 in amino acids: CASSLTGGSFGYTF. DNA for the CDR3: TGTGCCAGCAGCTTAACAGGGGGCAGCTTCGGCTACACCTTC.

The CDR3 reads CASTSSGGRSDEQFF. The DNA for the CDR3 is TGCGCCAGCACCTCCTCGGGAGGGCGGTCAGATGAGCAGTTCTTC. This rearrangement joins TRBV5-1 to TRBJ2-1; 8 nucleotides agree with TRBD2. CDR3 length: 15 residues. From germline, CDR1 is SGHRS and CDR2 YFSETQ. After removal of 6 bases from V and 8 bases from J, the junction contained 13 bases not matched to a gene.

About this clone itself: Other DNA sequences of this sample code for an identical CDR3. V gene TRBV19 combines with J gene TRBJ2-5, with 11 nucleotides matching TRBD2. CDR3 length equals 15 residues. Looked up from germline, CDR1 is LNHDA and CDR2 is SQIVND (reference sequence). Trimming cost V 6 bases and J 2 bases; bases outside gene matches: 5. As DNA, the CDR3 is TGTGCCAGTAGCAGGACTAGCGGGTCTCAAGAGACCCAGTACTTC. As protein: CASSRTSGSQETQYF.

The V gene is TRBV5-4, the J gene TRBJ1-2; TRBD1 matches at 7 bases. Germline V gene data show CDR1 as SGHNT and CDR2 as YYREEE (reference sequence). This CDR3 spans 15 amino acids. V dropped 1 base and J dropped 5; count of bases not matched to a gene: 8. The CDR3 DNA reads TGTGCCAGCAGCTTGTCCCTGACAGGGTTGTATGGCTACACCTTC. Translated: CASSLSLTGLYGYTF.

CDR3 loop: CASSEWRGPNYGYTF. The CDR3 region has the DNA TGTGCCAGCAGTGAGTGGAGGGGACCTAACTATGGCTACACCTTC. The chain carries TRBV2 and TRBJ1-2; D is possibly TRBD1 (5 bases). Germline V gives CDR1 SNHLY, CDR2 FYNNEI. The V gene lost 3 bases and the J gene lost 0 bases, with 11 bases spanning the gap. This CDR3 has 15 residues.

Turning to this clone: An end of the junction differs from the germline gene, which may be a read error. Other DNA variants within this sample encode the same CDR3. This chain links TRBV7-2 with TRBJ1-1; D perhaps matches TRBD1 (5 bases). Germline V gene sequence: CDR1 SGHTA, CDR2 FQGNSA. The CDR3 extends over 14 amino acids. CDR3 loop: CASSPTRGTTEAFF. The CDR3 DNA reads as TGTGCCAGCAGCCCCACGCGGGGGACCACTGAAGCCTTCTTT.

The CDR3 DNA reads as TGCAGCGTGGGGGACAGGGGTGGCAATCAGCCCCAGCATTTT. Protein: CSVGDRGGNQPQHF. The J gene is TRBJ1-5, the V gene TRBV29-1; 10 bases line up with TRBD1. Looked up from germline, CDR1 is SQVTM and CDR2 is ANQGSEA. Trimming removed 6 bases from V and 2 bases from J; junction bases left unmatched: 4. The CDR3 consists of 14 residues.

V usage is TRBV5-1 and J usage is TRBJ1-4; D is perhaps TRBD1 (5 bases). Germline V gene lookup returns CDR1 SGHRS and CDR2 YFSETQ. There are 16 residues in the CDR3. The V end lost 0 bases, the J end lost 3 bases, and 12 bases lay between the germline ends. CDR3 sequence (DNA): TGCGCCAGCAGCTTGGCCGGGGGGGGTTCTAATGAAAAACTGTTTTTT. Its translation: CASSLAGGGSNEKLFF.

CDR3 sequence (DNA): TGTGCCAGCAGCTTCAGGGGGCATACTGAAGCTTTCTTT. This gives the protein CASSFRGHTEAFF. The J gene is TRBJ1-1, the V gene TRBV7-8; 8 bases map to TRBD1. CDR1 SGHVS and CDR2 FQNEAQ come from the germline V gene. Trimming cost V 3 bases and J 5 bases; bases outside gene matches: 2. CDR3 length: 13 residues. Filled out from reference TRBV7-8 and TRBJ1-1, the complete variable domain reads GAGVSQSPRYKVAKRGQDVALRCDPISGHVSLFWYQQALGQGPEFLTYFQNEAQLDKSGLPSDRFFAERPEGSVSTLKIQRTQQEDSAVYLCASSFRGHTEAFFGQGTRLTVV.

V gene TRBV6-1 combines with J gene TRBJ1-6; no clear D gene. The CDR3 extends over 17 amino acids. Germline V lookup: CDR1 MNHNS, CDR2 SASEGT. V was pared by 4 bases and J by 2 bases, with 15 bases between. As DNA, the CDR3 is TGTGCCAGCAGTGCTCTAAACCGCGGAACCTATAATTCACCCCTCCACTTT. The encoded protein is CASSALNRGTYNSPLHF.

In its sample, this clone was seen a few times. This chain links TRBV27 with TRBJ2-7; tentative D call: TRBD1 (6 bases). Trimming removed 9 bases at V and 2 bases at J, with 11 bases between. CDR3 length: 12 residues. CDR1 and CDR2 (germline): MNHEY, SMNVEV (reference sequence). CDR3 sequence (DNA): TGTGCCAGTGGGGGCTCCGCCTACGAGCAGTACTTC. Amino acids: CASGGSAYEQYF.

This clone appeared a few times. This chain links TRBV5-1 with TRBJ2-3; 8 bases fit TRBD1. The CDR3 sequence is 15 residues long. The germline V gene encodes CDR1 SGHRS and CDR2 YFSETQ. The V segment lost 0 bases and the J segment 5 bases; nucleotides outside the gene matches: 5. DNA of the CDR3: TGCGCCAGCAGCTTGGCACAGGGGGTTAGAGATACGCAGTATTTT. It yields the protein CASSLAQGVRDTQYF.

Written as DNA, the CDR3 is TGTGCCAGCAGCTTAGCCGGAGATTCACCCCTCCACTTT. Encoded protein: CASSLAGDSPLHF. The genes are TRBV7-2 and TRBJ1-6, with D unresolved. Trimming took off 0 bases at V and 8 bases at J, with 5 bases between the two ends. CDR1 is SGHTA, CDR2 FQGNSA, per germline. This CDR3 is built from 13 residues.

This sequence joins TRBV6-1 and TRBJ2-3, with a weak D call TRBD2 (5 bases). The V gene's germline CDR1 is MNHNS and CDR2 SASEGT. CDR3 length equals 16 residues. V was pared by 0 bases and J by 0 bases, with 10 bases between. The CDR3 coding sequence is TGTGCCAGCAGTGAAGCCCCTGCGGGTAGCACAGATACGCAGTATTTT. It specifies CASSEAPAGSTDTQYF.

The rearrangement links TRBV5-1 to TRBJ2-3; tentatively, D is TRBD2 (5 bases). Germline V lookup: CDR1 SGHRS, CDR2 YFSETQ. The CDR3 has 14 residues. Trimming stripped 4 bases from V and 3 bases from J, with 12 bases between. For the CDR3, the DNA is TGCGCCAGCAGCCCGTCAGCGGTGACAGATACGCAGTATTTT. Protein: CASSPSAVTDTQYF.

This clone was observed once. The rearrangement uses TRBV13 and TRBJ2-1, with 10 bases that match TRBD2. Per germline, CDR1 PRHDT and CDR2 FYEKMQ (reference sequence). Germline trimming cut 2 bases from V and 14 bases from J; bases unmatched to any gene: 9. The CDR3 is 14 residues long. Here the CDR3 reads CASSLSLAGVGKFF. The CDR3 region has the DNA TGTGCCAGCAGCTTATCGCTAGCGGGAGTGGGGAAGTTCTTC.

This clone was detected a few times. The V call is TRBV27, the J call TRBJ1-6, with 8 bases identical to TRBD1. CDR1 is MNHEY and CDR2 is SMNVEV in the germline V gene (reference sequence). V lost 5 bases, J lost 6 bases, and 3 bases stayed unmatched. The CDR3 loop spans 14 amino acids. The CDR3 loop is CASSPDRANSPLHF. DNA of the CDR3: TGTGCCAGCAGTCCGGACAGGGCTAATTCACCCCTCCACTTT.

The chain carries TRBV6-1 and TRBJ2-7; 9 bases fit TRBD1. V gave up 2 bases and J gave up 2 bases; unmatched junction bases: 10. The CDR3 extends over 17 amino acids. Germline CDR1 MNHNS, CDR2 SASEGT. This chain's CDR3 is CASSERVRGDRAYEQYV. The DNA for the CDR3 is TGTGCCAGCAGTGAAAGAGTAAGGGGGGACAGGGCCTACGAGCAGTACGTC.

This clone was observed a few times. The chain uses TRBV5-4 and TRBJ1-1, with 11 bases aligning to TRBD1. Germline loops: CDR1 SGHNT, CDR2 YYREEE (reference sequence). This CDR3 is built from 15 residues. The junction had 3 bases not matched to a gene; V was cut back by 4 bases and J by 1 base. DNA for the CDR3: TGTGCCAGCAGCCCCGGGACAGGGGGGAACACTGAAGCTTTCTTT. This codes for CASSPGTGGNTEAFF.

The chain links TRBV11-3 to TRBJ1-6; D not certain. Trimming took 0 bases from V and 11 from J, leaving 8 bases between them. The CDR3 contains 13 residues. In germline, CDR1 is SGHNT, CDR2 YENEEA. As DNA, the CDR3 is TGTGCCAGCAGCTTAGACGTGTCGGCACCCCTCCACTTT. This translates into CASSLDVSAPLHF.

Only a few counts were recorded for this clone. The chain combines TRBV13 with TRBJ2-3, with D possibly being TRBD1 (5 bases). The germline V gene encodes CDR1 PRHDT and CDR2 FYEKMQ (reference sequence). V gave up 5 bases and J gave up 2 bases, with 11 bases separating them. The CDR3 has 14 residues. The CDR3 DNA is TGTGCCAGCAGCACCCAGGACAACACAGATACGCAGTATTTT. Translation gives CASSTQDNTDTQYF.

In nucleotides, the CDR3 is TGTGCCAGCAGCCCCCGAGAAGGCGGGAGCTCCTACAATGAGCAGTTCTTC. Protein: CASSPREGGSSYNEQFF. The chain recombines TRBV7-3 with TRBJ2-1; 7 bases are a match to TRBD2. Germline-derived CDR1 and CDR2 are SGHTA and FQGTGA. V gave up 5 bases and J gave up 0 bases; unmatched junction bases: 10. The CDR3 extends over 17 amino acids.

The genes are TRBV5-1 and TRBJ2-5; 11 bases map to TRBD2. Germline CDR1 is SGHRS and CDR2 is YFSETQ. The CDR3 has 14 amino acids. J was trimmed by 5 bases and V by 4 bases; bases with no gene match: 4. This CDR3 reads CASSDTSGSETQYF. The CDR3 DNA follows: TGCGCCAGCAGCGATACTAGCGGGAGTGAGACCCAGTACTTC.

This clone was seen a few times. The V call is TRBV6-6, the J call TRBJ1-2, with D perhaps TRBD1 (5 bases). The CDR3 is made up of 14 amino acids. CDR1 is MNHNY, CDR2 SVGAGI, per germline (reference sequence). Trimming took off 2 bases at V and 3 bases at J, with 10 bases between the two ends. The CDR3: CASSYKGRDYGYTF. The CDR3 DNA reads as TGTGCCAGCAGTTACAAAGGCAGGGACTATGGCTACACCTTC.

This chain links TRBV7-9 with TRBJ1-4, with a possible D match to TRBD1 (5 bases). The germline V gene encodes CDR1 SEHNR and CDR2 FQNEAQ (reference sequence). Trimming shortened V by 4 bases and J by 4 bases, and 16 bases separated the two germline ends. CDR3 length: 16 amino acids. CDR3 protein: CASSSRGGQVNEKLFF. Here the CDR3 DNA reads TGTGCCAGCAGCTCTCGGGGAGGACAAGTTAATGAAAAACTGTTTTTT.

V is TRBV5-1 and J is TRBJ2-2; 8 nucleotides agree with TRBD1. The length of the CDR3 is 15 residues. Germline assignment: CDR1 SGHRS and CDR2 YFSETQ. With V trimmed by 0 bases and J by 3 bases, 1 base remained unmatched. CDR3 bases: TGCGCCAGCAGCTTGGTGGACAGGGACACCGGGGAGCTGTTTTTT. It specifies CASSLVDRDTGELFF.

This clone appeared a few times. The rearrangement links TRBV4-1 to TRBJ2-1; 11 nucleotides agree with TRBD2. This CDR3 has 16 residues. J lost 3 bases, V lost 4 bases, and 5 bases had no gene match. Germline-derived CDR1 and CDR2 are MGHRA and YSYEKL. Here the CDR3 reads CASSRIAGGGYNEQFF. CDR3 DNA sequence: TGCGCCAGCAGCCGAATAGCGGGAGGGGGCTACAATGAGCAGTTCTTC.

The V and J genes are TRBV5-1 and TRBJ2-3; the match to TRBD2 covers 9 bases. The germline gives CDR1 SGHRS, CDR2 YFSETQ. Unmatched junction bases numbered 10, after V lost 4 bases and J lost 1 base. This CDR3 is built from 17 residues. This CDR3 reads CASSAQTTSGGTDTQYF. The CDR3 region has the DNA TGCGCCAGCAGCGCTCAGACGACTAGCGGAGGCACAGATACGCAGTATTTT.

This clone was seen just once. The CDR3 is CASSQAGGTDTQYF. The CDR3 DNA reads TGTGCCAGCAGCCAAGCGGGGGGCACAGATACGCAGTATTTT. This chain joins TRBV7-3 and TRBJ2-3; TRBD2 agrees at 8 bases. The trim removed 5 bases at V and 1 base at J, leaving 2 bases unmatched. CDR1 is SGHTA, CDR2 FQGTGA, per germline. This CDR3 has 14 amino acids.

The chain recombines TRBV2 with TRBJ2-2; D possibly corresponds to TRBD2 (6 bases). The V end lost 6 bases, the J end lost 6 bases, and 20 bases lay between the germline ends. The CDR3 covers 16 residues. Looked up from germline, CDR1 is SNHLY and CDR2 is FYNNEI. As DNA, the CDR3 is TGTGCCAGCAGCGGCTCCGGGGGTCTAAGTCCCGGGGAGCTGTTTTTT. Translated: CASSGSGGLSPGELFF.